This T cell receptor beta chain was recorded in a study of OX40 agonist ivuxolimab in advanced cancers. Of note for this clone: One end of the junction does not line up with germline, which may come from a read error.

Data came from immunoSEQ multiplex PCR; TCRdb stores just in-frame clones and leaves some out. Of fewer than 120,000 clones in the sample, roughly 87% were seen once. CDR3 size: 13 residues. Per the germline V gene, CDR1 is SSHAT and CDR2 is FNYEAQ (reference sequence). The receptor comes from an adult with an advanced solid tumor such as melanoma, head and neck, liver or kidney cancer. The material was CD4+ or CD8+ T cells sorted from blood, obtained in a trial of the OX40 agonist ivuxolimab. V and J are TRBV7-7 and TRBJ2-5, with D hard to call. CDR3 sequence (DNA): TGTGCTAGCAGCTTATTCCGGGAAGAGACCCAGTACTTC. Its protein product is CASSLFREETQYF.